The 16 T cell receptor beta chains presented below share a single source sample, sequenced in a study of patients and donors after allogeneic stem cell transplantation. One entry per CDR3 protein results from TCRdb running MiXCR on the RT-PCR reads. Of a few hundred thousand distinct CDR3 sequences in the sample, around 40% were seen once. Input material: blood, either unsorted or a sorted T cell fraction (not recorded which). The receptor set was obtained from a human donor who was either an allogeneic HSCT recipient or a stem cell or donor lymphocyte infusion donor (not recorded which). It is not recorded whose cells these are; they may come from a transplant donor.

Written as DNA, the CDR3 is TGTGCCACCAGTGACCCCTCGACAGAGCACAATCAGCCCCAGCATTTT. It codes for CATSDPSTEHNQPQHF. The chain recombines TRBV24-1 with TRBJ1-5, with D possibly being TRBD1 (5 bases). Trimming pared 4 bases from V and 3 bases from J, leaving 15 bases between. Germline V lookup: CDR1 KGHDR, CDR2 SFDVKD. This CDR3 has 16 residues.

The chain recombines TRBV12-3 or TRBV12-4 with TRBJ2-1; TRBD2 matches 13 bases. CDR3 length: 17 amino acids. Losses at the gene ends were 7 bases for V and 6 bases for J; bases not matched to a gene: 12. The CDR3 reads CASNLRTGLAGTNEQFF. CDR3 bases: TGTGCCAGCAACTTAAGGACGGGACTAGCGGGGACCAATGAGCAGTTCTTC.

The J gene is TRBJ1-4, the V gene TRBV4-2, with D possibly being TRBD1 (6 bases). Per germline, CDR1 LGHNA and CDR2 YNFKEQ. The CDR3 covers 15 residues. V lost 2 bases and J 5 bases, leaving 12 bases between the germline ends. The CDR3 spells CASSQPGAINEKLFF. The CDR3 DNA reads TGTGCCAGCAGCCAACCAGGGGCGATAAATGAAAAACTGTTTTTT.

The chain joins TRBV13 to TRBJ2-1, with no clear D. The V and J ends lost 7 bases and 0 bases respectively, with 7 bases between them. The CDR3 runs to 13 residues. Germline values: CDR1 PRHDT, CDR2 FYEKMQ (reference sequence). CDR3 coding DNA: TGTGCCAGCACTAGGAGCTCCTACAATGAGCAGTTCTTC. It translates to CASTRSSYNEQFF. Using reference TRBV13 and TRBJ2-1 for the parts outside the CDR3, the full variable domain is AAGVIQSPRHLIKEKRETATLKCYPIPRHDTVYWYQQGPGQDPQFLISFYEKMQSDKGSIPDRFSAQQFSDYHSELNMSSLELGDSALYFCASTRSSYNEQFFGPGTRLTVL.

This clonotype was detected a few times. The V call is TRBV28, the J call TRBJ1-1, with D possibly matching TRBD1 (5 bases). Germline CDR1 is MDHEN and CDR2 is SYDVKM. There are 13 residues in the CDR3. Trimming stripped 7 bases from V and 0 bases from J, with 9 bases between. The chain's CDR3 is CASTLGVNTEAFF. In DNA form, the CDR3 reads TGTGCCAGCACCCTGGGGGTGAACACTGAAGCTTTCTTT.

This chain links TRBV20-1 with TRBJ2-7; TRBD1 agrees at 7 bases. This CDR3 is built from 13 residues. Germline V lookup: CDR1 DFQATT, CDR2 SNEGSKA (reference sequence). The junction had 6 bases not matched to a gene; V was cut back by 3 bases and J by 4 bases. The CDR3 loop is CSASVPGQYEQYF. The DNA of the CDR3 is TGCAGTGCTAGCGTTCCGGGACAGTACGAGCAGTACTTC.

V usage is TRBV12-5 and J usage is TRBJ1-2; D gene uncertain. Germline V gene lookup returns CDR1 LGHNT and CDR2 FRNRAP. The V end lost 7 bases, the J end lost 7 bases, and 10 bases lay between the germline ends. CDR3 length: 11 amino acids. CDR3 in amino acids: CASASMSGYTF. Here the CDR3 DNA reads TGTGCTAGTGCCAGCATGAGTGGCTACACCTTC. The variable domain in full, completed from reference TRBV12-5 and TRBJ1-2, reads DARVTQTPRHKVTEMGQEVTMRCQPILGHNTVFWYRQTMMQGLELLAYFRNRAPLDDSGMPKDRFSAEMPDATLATLKIQPSEPRDSAVYFCASASMSGYTFGSGTRLTVV.

V gene TRBV6-5 combines with J gene TRBJ1-6; 7 bases align to TRBD1. Germline V gene data show CDR1 as MNHEY and CDR2 as SVGAGI. The junction had 12 bases not matched to a gene; V was cut back by 6 bases and J by 10 bases. This CDR3 region has 15 residues. CDR3 protein: CASRGTASAVSPLHF. The CDR3 DNA reads TGTGCCAGCAGGGGGACAGCCTCCGCGGTCTCACCCCTCCACTTT.

This clonotype was observed a few times. The chain carries TRBV6-6 and TRBJ1-5, with a tentative D call TRBD1 (5 bases). Trimming removed 5 bases from V and 6 bases from J, with 8 bases in between. CDR1 is MNHNY, CDR2 SVGAGI, per germline (reference sequence). The length of the CDR3 is 12 residues. CDR3 DNA sequence: TGTGCCAGCAGTGAAGGGGTTCAGCCCCAGCATTTT. It yields the protein CASSEGVQPQHF.

V and J are TRBV5-1 and TRBJ1-2; D remains unclear. V was pared by 6 bases and J by 3 bases, with 15 bases between. The germline gives CDR1 SGHRS, CDR2 YFSETQ. The CDR3 covers 14 residues. CDR3 DNA: TGCGCCAGCAATTGGATCGGTTCGGACTATGGCTACACCTTC. Translating gives CASNWIGSDYGYTF.

This chain connects TRBV28 to TRBJ1-1; D is unclear. CDR1 is MDHEN and CDR2 is SYDVKM in the germline V gene. The CDR3 contains 16 residues. Trimming left V 6 bases short and J 1 base short, with 18 bases between. CDR3 in DNA: TGTGCCAGCAGCCCCGTTGGGCACGCTAAGAACACTGAAGCTTTCTTT. Its protein is CASSPVGHAKNTEAFF.

This clonotype was observed a few times. This chain uses TRBV15 with TRBJ2-3; 8 bases align to TRBD2. V shed 0 bases and J 0 bases; nucleotides not matched to a gene: 8. CDR1 is LNHNV and CDR2 is YYDKDF in the germline V gene (reference sequence). The CDR3 is 18 amino acids. The CDR3 DNA is TGTGCCACCAGCAGAGATCCCGGTAGCGGGGCTAGCACAGATACGCAGTATTTT. It translates to CATSRDPGSGASTDTQYF.

In its sample, this clonotype was seen a few times. The chain couples TRBV9 to TRBJ1-5, with 7 positions matching TRBD1. The CDR3 spans 13 residues. Per the germline V gene, CDR1 is SGDLS and CDR2 is YYNGEE. V gave up 4 bases and J gave up 6 bases; unmatched junction bases: 4. Here the CDR3 reads CASSLRDSQPQHF. In DNA form, the CDR3 reads TGTGCCAGCAGCCTAAGGGACAGTCAGCCCCAGCATTTT. Together with reference TRBV9 and TRBJ1-5, the CDR3 gives the full variable domain: DSGVTQTPKHLITATGQRVTLRCSPRSGDLSVYWYQQSLDQGLQFLIQYYNGEERAKGNILERFSAQQFPDLHSELNLSSLELGDSALYFCASSLRDSQPQHFGDGTRLSIL.

V gene TRBV28 combines with J gene TRBJ1-2; D is possibly TRBD1 (6 bases). The CDR3 runs to 14 residues. The V end was cut by 5 bases, the J end by 4 bases, with 14 bases between. The germline V gene has CDR1 MDHEN and CDR2 SYDVKM. The CDR3 here is CASSAGGASYGYTF. CDR3 nucleotides: TGTGCCAGCAGTGCCGGGGGGGCCTCCTATGGCTACACCTTC.

The chain has TRBV2 and TRBJ1-1, with D tentatively TRBD1 (5 bases). The V gene lost 5 bases and the J gene lost 1 base, with 8 bases spanning the gap. This CDR3 contains 13 residues. From germline, CDR1 is SNHLY and CDR2 FYNNEI. The CDR3 nucleotides read TGTGCCAGCAGTATGGGGGAGAACACTGAAGCTTTCTTT. Translation gives CASSMGENTEAFF. Combining the CDR3 with reference TRBV2 and TRBJ1-1 gives the whole variable domain EPEVTQTPSHQVTQMGQEVILRCVPISNHLYFYWYRQILGQKVEFLVSFYNNEISEKSEIFDDQFSVERPDGSNFTLKIRSTKLEDSAMYFCASSMGENTEAFFGQGTRLTVV.

CDR3 nucleotides: TGCAGCGTGGGCGAGGGGGCGGAGTGGTACAATGAGCAGTTCTTC. Translating it yields CSVGEGAEWYNEQFF. The genes are TRBV29-1 and TRBJ2-1, with TRBD1 identical over 7 bases. This CDR3 region has 15 residues. V lost 6 bases to trimming and J lost 4 bases; unmatched junction nucleotides: 12. Per germline, CDR1 SQVTM and CDR2 ANQGSEA.